Each of the 24 T cell receptor beta chains below was sequenced from the same sample in a study of cytomegalovirus exposure and HLA in healthy donors. PCR primers comprised 60 Vbeta and 13 Jbeta primers. Using immunoSEQ multiplex PCR, the repertoire was profiled, and TCRdb retains in-frame clones only, with some absent. The table records 100,000 to 150,000 clones, 65% to 80% of them present only once. The source material was PBMCs. The receptors were sampled from a male donor in good health and CMV-seropositive.

The rearrangement links TRBV19 to TRBJ1-2; the D is unclear. The ends were cut back, 5 bases at V and 14 bases at J, with 18 bases in the middle. Germline V gene data show CDR1 as LNHDA and CDR2 as SQIVND (reference sequence). The CDR3 covers 12 residues. Here the CDR3 DNA reads TGTGCCAGTAGTCCCATCGTGGCAGGTCCAACCTTC. Its protein is CASSPIVAGPTF. Complete variable domain (other parts from reference TRBV19 and TRBJ1-2): DGGITQSPKYLFRKEGQNVTLSCEQNLNHDAMYWYRQDPGQGLRLIYYSQIVNDFQKGDIAEGYSVSREKKESFPLTVTSAQKNPTAFYLCASSPIVAGPTFGSGTRLTVV.

This CDR3 is CASSLYTVTGELFF. In nucleotides, the CDR3 is TGTGCCAGCAGTTTATACACCGTCACCGGGGAGCTGTTTTTT. The chain couples TRBV28 to TRBJ2-2, with unresolved D. The CDR3 has 14 residues. Germline CDR1 is MDHEN and CDR2 is SYDVKM. V lost 1 base, J lost 4 bases, and 7 bases lay in between.

This clone was seen a handful of times. This chain uses TRBV6-1 with TRBJ1-2; 8 positions match TRBD1. Looked up from germline, CDR1 is MNHNS and CDR2 is SASEGT. Trimming took 6 bases from V and 7 from J; bases not matched to a gene: 7. This CDR3 comprises 13 residues. CDR3 nucleotide sequence: TGTGCCAGCAGCTTGAGGACAGGGCCTGGCTACACCTTC. Translating it yields CASSLRTGPGYTF.

This rearrangement joins TRBV7-9 to TRBJ2-3; D call uncertain. The CDR3 extends over 12 amino acids. Germline V gene lookup returns CDR1 SEHNR and CDR2 FQNEAQ (reference sequence). V shed 5 bases and J shed 6 bases, with 9 bases lying between them. CDR3 nucleotide sequence: TGTGCCAGCAGCCCCGACTCGGATACGCAGTATTTT. This encodes CASSPDSDTQYF.

This clone was counted only a few times. The V call is TRBV6-4, the J call TRBJ2-1, with 15 bases identical to TRBD2. J lost 9 bases, V lost 5 bases, and 8 bases had no gene match. The germline V gene encodes CDR1 MRHNA and CDR2 SNTAGT. The CDR3 loop spans 16 amino acids. CDR3 sequence (DNA): TGTGCCAGCAGTTGGAAGGGACTAGCGGGGGGAACTGAGCAGTTCTTC. Amino acids: CASSWKGLAGGTEQFF.

The gene calls are TRBV20-1 and TRBJ1-2; D perhaps matches TRBD1 (6 bases). V lost 4 bases to trimming and J lost 7 bases, with 10 bases between them. CDR3 length: 11 amino acids. Germline CDR1 is DFQATT and CDR2 is SNEGSKA (reference sequence). The CDR3 loop is CSAKDRGGYTF. The CDR3 DNA follows: TGCAGTGCTAAGGACAGAGGTGGCTACACCTTC.

V gene TRBV28 combines with J gene TRBJ2-4; D may be TRBD1 (5 bases). The CDR3 runs to 16 residues. Trimming shortened V by 0 bases and J by 8 bases, and 17 bases separated the two germline ends. CDR1 is MDHEN and CDR2 is SYDVKM in the germline V gene. The CDR3: CASSLWQGERVDIQYF. Written as DNA, the CDR3 is TGTGCCAGCAGTTTATGGCAAGGGGAACGGGTAGACATTCAGTACTTC. The full variable domain, rest sourced from reference TRBV28 and TRBJ2-4, is DVKVTQSSRYLVKRTGEKVFLECVQDMDHENMFWYRQDPGLGLRLIYFSYDVKMKEKGDIPEGYSVSREKKERFSLILESASTNQTSMYLCASSLWQGERVDIQYFGAGTRLSVL.

V gene TRBV5-1 combines with J gene TRBJ2-7, with 10 bases that match TRBD2. Germline V gives CDR1 SGHRS, CDR2 YFSETQ. This CDR3 region has 16 residues. The V gene end was trimmed by 3 bases and the J gene end by 7 bases; junction bases not matched to a gene: 13. The DNA for the CDR3 is TGCGCCAGCAGCTCGACTAGCGGGCGAGAGCTTTTTGAGCAGTACTTC. This translates into CASSSTSGRELFEQYF.

This sequence joins TRBV9 and TRBJ2-5, with 8 bases lining up with TRBD2. The CDR3 loop spans 15 amino acids. V dropped 0 bases and J dropped 5; count of bases not matched to a gene: 6. Germline loops: CDR1 SGDLS, CDR2 YYNGEE. The CDR3 here is CASSVDRGGGETQYF. Written as DNA, the CDR3 is TGTGCCAGCAGCGTAGACCGGGGGGGAGGCGAGACCCAGTACTTC. Based on the CDR3 plus reference TRBV9 and TRBJ2-5, the full variable domain is DSGVTQTPKHLITATGQRVTLRCSPRSGDLSVYWYQQSLDQGLQFLIQYYNGEERAKGNILERFSAQQFPDLHSELNLSSLELGDSALYFCASSVDRGGGETQYFGPGTRLLVL.

In this sample, this clone turned up once. The V gene is TRBV7-3, the J gene TRBJ2-1, with 8 nucleotides matching TRBD1. Per the germline V gene, CDR1 is SGHTA and CDR2 is FQGTGA. The CDR3 consists of 15 residues. V lost 3 bases to trimming and J lost 7 bases; unmatched junction nucleotides: 8. CDR3 protein: CASSFGQGARNEQFF. CDR3 sequence (DNA): TGTGCCAGCAGCTTCGGGCAGGGGGCGCGAAATGAGCAGTTCTTC.

The CDR3 region is CASSQEGAVGNSPLHF. The CDR3 bases are TGTGCCAGCAGCCAAGAAGGGGCGGTGGGGAATTCACCCCTCCACTTT. This chain joins TRBV4-2 and TRBJ1-6, with a possible D match to TRBD1 (5 bases). Germline CDR1 LGHNA, CDR2 YNFKEQ. The length of the CDR3 is 16 residues. V was trimmed by 0 bases and J by 7 bases, leaving 13 bases between them.

The chain is built from TRBV5-1 and TRBJ2-5, with D perhaps TRBD1 (6 bases). CDR1 SGHRS and CDR2 YFSETQ come from the germline V gene. The length of the CDR3 is 15 residues. V was trimmed by 4 bases and J by 1 base, leaving 14 bases between them. The CDR3 here is CASSLITGLQETQYF. The CDR3 DNA follows: TGCGCCAGCAGCCTCATCACAGGGCTCCAAGAGACCCAGTACTTC.

This chain uses TRBV9 with TRBJ2-1; D is possibly TRBD1 (6 bases). CDR1 and CDR2 (germline): SGDLS, YYNGEE. This CDR3 is built from 15 residues. Trimming took off 4 bases at V and 0 bases at J, with 11 bases between the two ends. The CDR3 is CASSPRTVSYNEQFF. The CDR3 bases are TGTGCCAGCAGCCCGCGGACAGTCTCCTACAATGAGCAGTTCTTC.

The chain has TRBV2 and TRBJ1-3, with D unresolved. The ends were cut back, 4 bases at V and 0 bases at J, with 7 bases in the middle. This CDR3 has 14 amino acids. The germline CDR1 and CDR2 sequences are SNHLY and FYNNEI. The CDR3 here is CASSGPYSGNTIYF. In nucleotides, the CDR3 is TGTGCCAGCAGTGGGCCGTACTCTGGAAACACCATATATTTT. Complete variable domain (other parts from reference TRBV2 and TRBJ1-3): EPEVTQTPSHQVTQMGQEVILRCVPISNHLYFYWYRQILGQKVEFLVSFYNNEISEKSEIFDDQFSVERPDGSNFTLKIRSTKLEDSAMYFCASSGPYSGNTIYFGEGSWLTVV.

A single count supports this clone. V gene TRBV5-1 combines with J gene TRBJ1-1; 8 positions match TRBD1. The germline V gene encodes CDR1 SGHRS and CDR2 YFSETQ. V shed 7 bases and J 0 bases; nucleotides not matched to a gene: 2. The CDR3 loop spans 13 amino acids. This chain's CDR3 is CASGTGMNTEAFF. Written as DNA, the CDR3 is TGCGCCAGCGGGACAGGAATGAACACTGAAGCTTTCTTT.

V usage is TRBV11-3 and J usage is TRBJ2-1; 8 nucleotides align to TRBD1. The V and J ends lost 4 bases and 0 bases, in that order; junction bases with no gene match: 5. Germline assignment: CDR1 SGHNT and CDR2 YENEEA. The length of the CDR3 is 16 residues. The CDR3 DNA sequence: TGTGCCAGCAGCTCGACAGGGGAAAGCTCCTACAATGAGCAGTTCTTC. This gives the protein CASSSTGESSYNEQFF.

This clone was recorded a few times. The V gene is TRBV7-2, the J gene TRBJ2-5; 7 positions agree with TRBD2. The CDR3 length is 16 residues. The J segment lost 1 base and the V segment lost 4 bases, leaving 9 bases of the junction unmatched. Per the germline V gene, CDR1 is SGHTA and CDR2 is FQGNSA. In DNA form, the CDR3 reads TGTGCCAGCAGCTCCGGGGTAGCGGGTTCCCAAGAGACCCAGTACTTC. Translated, it gives CASSSGVAGSQETQYF.

The chain is built from TRBV30 and TRBJ1-1; perhaps TRBD1 as D (5 bases). Germline loops: CDR1 GTSNPN, CDR2 SVGIG (reference sequence). The CDR3 length is 13 residues. Trimming took 4 bases from V and 4 from J, leaving 13 bases between them. The CDR3 sequence: CAWTPTGGTEAFF. The CDR3 DNA is TGTGCCTGGACCCCGACGGGGGGCACTGAAGCTTTCTTT.

A few counts support this clone. V and J are TRBV7-2 and TRBJ1-1; D unresolved. CDR3 size: 15 residues. V was shortened by 2 bases and J by 1 base, with 11 bases between the two germline ends. Germline V lookup: CDR1 SGHTA, CDR2 FQGNSA. The CDR3 protein is CASSLYSGENTEAFF. CDR3 bases: TGTGCCAGCAGCTTATATTCCGGAGAGAACACTGAAGCTTTCTTT.

The V gene is TRBV5-6, the J gene TRBJ2-3; D is possibly TRBD2 (5 bases). Per the germline V gene, CDR1 is SGHDT and CDR2 is YYEEEE. V lost 0 bases and J lost 1, with 9 bases in between. CDR3 length: 15 amino acids. The CDR3 DNA sequence: TGTGCCAGCAGCTTGGATAGTAGCGGCACAGATACGCAGTATTTT. Protein sequence: CASSLDSSGTDTQYF.

This clone was seen just once. The chain combines TRBV13 with TRBJ1-4; no firm D call. CDR1 and CDR2 from the germline V gene are PRHDT and FYEKMQ (reference sequence). The ends were cut back, 1 base at V and 4 bases at J, with 10 bases in the middle. The CDR3 has 15 amino acids. The DNA for the CDR3 is TGTGCCAGCAGCTTAGCGGGTCCTTATAATGAAAAACTGTTTTTT. As protein: CASSLAGPYNEKLFF.

The chain carries TRBV11-2 and TRBJ1-1, with D tentatively TRBD1 (5 bases). Germline V lookup: CDR1 SGHAT, CDR2 FQNNGV. Trimming removed 3 bases from V and 4 bases from J, with 15 bases in between. The CDR3 has 15 amino acids. CDR3 amino acids: CASSLTVTLGTEAFF. The CDR3 DNA reads as TGTGCCAGCAGCTTGACAGTTACCCTAGGCACTGAAGCTTTCTTT.

This clone was seen more than once but under ten times. V usage is TRBV4-2 and J usage is TRBJ2-5, with 12 bases lining up with TRBD2. V trimming: 0 bases; J trimming: 1 base; junction bases outside the gene matches: 9. The CDR3 contains 19 residues. CDR1 and CDR2 (germline): LGHNA, YNFKEQ. The CDR3 DNA sequence: TGTGCCAGCAGCCAAGACTGGTTCGGGACTAGCGGGTCCCAAGAGACCCAGTACTTC. Its protein is CASSQDWFGTSGSQETQYF.

This chain links TRBV28 with TRBJ1-5; D unclear. This CDR3 has 11 amino acids. Germline-derived CDR1 and CDR2 are MDHEN and SYDVKM. CDR3 sequence (DNA): TGTGCGACCAGCAGGTATCAGCCCCAGCATTTT. Protein sequence: CATSRYQPQHF.